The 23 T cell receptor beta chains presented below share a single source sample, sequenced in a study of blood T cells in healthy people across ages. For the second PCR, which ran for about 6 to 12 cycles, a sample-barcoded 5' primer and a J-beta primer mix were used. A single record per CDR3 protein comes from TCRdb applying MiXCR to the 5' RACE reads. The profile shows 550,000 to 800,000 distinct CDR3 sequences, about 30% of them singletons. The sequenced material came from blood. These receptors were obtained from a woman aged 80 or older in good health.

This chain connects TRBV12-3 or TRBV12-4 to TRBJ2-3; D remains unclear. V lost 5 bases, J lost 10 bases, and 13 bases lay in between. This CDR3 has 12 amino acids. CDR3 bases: TGTGCCAGCAGTGTGTGGGCGGATGCGCAGTATTTT. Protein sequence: CASSVWADAQYF.

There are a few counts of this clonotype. CDR3 sequence reads: CASSPARQGIGEKLFF. As DNA, the CDR3 is TGTGCCAGCTCACCGGCGAGACAGGGGATTGGCGAAAAACTGTTTTTT. The V and J genes are TRBV18 and TRBJ1-4; TRBD1 matches 8 bases. Per germline, CDR1 KGHSH and CDR2 LQKENI. The CDR3 sequence is 16 residues long. Trimming cost V 3 bases and J 8 bases; bases outside gene matches: 11.

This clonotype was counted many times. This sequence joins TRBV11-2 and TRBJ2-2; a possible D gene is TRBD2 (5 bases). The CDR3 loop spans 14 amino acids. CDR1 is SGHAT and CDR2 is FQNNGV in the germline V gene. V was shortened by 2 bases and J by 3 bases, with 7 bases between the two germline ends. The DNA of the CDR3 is TGTGCCAGCAGCTTAATGGACTACACCGGGGAGCTGTTTTTT. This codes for CASSLMDYTGELFF.

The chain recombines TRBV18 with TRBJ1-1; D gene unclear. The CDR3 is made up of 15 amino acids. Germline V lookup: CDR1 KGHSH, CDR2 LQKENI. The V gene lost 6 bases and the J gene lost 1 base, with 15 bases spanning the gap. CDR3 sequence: CASSPATRRNTEAFF. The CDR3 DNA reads TGTGCCAGCTCGCCAGCGACGAGGCGGAACACTGAAGCTTTCTTT.

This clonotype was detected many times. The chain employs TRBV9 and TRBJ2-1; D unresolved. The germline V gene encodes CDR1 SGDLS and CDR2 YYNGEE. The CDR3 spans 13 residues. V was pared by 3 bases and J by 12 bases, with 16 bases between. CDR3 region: CASSAQPPMGQFF. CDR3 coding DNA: TGTGCCAGCAGCGCTCAACCCCCCATGGGGCAGTTCTTC. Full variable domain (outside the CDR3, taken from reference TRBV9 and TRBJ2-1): DSGVTQTPKHLITATGQRVTLRCSPRSGDLSVYWYQQSLDQGLQFLIQYYNGEERAKGNILERFSAQQFPDLHSELNLSSLELGDSALYFCASSAQPPMGQFFGPGTRLTVL.

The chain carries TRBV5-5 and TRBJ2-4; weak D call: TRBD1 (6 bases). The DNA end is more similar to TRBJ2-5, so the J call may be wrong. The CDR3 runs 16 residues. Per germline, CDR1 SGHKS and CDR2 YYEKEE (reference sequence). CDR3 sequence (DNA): TGTGCCAGCAGCTTGGACAATTTTGGGGGCAGGGAGACCCAGTACTTC. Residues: CASSLDNFGGRETQYF.

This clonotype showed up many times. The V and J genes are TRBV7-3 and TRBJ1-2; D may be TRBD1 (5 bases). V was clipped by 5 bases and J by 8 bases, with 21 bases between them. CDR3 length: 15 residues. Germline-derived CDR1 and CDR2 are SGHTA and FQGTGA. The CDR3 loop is CASSEAGALMSGYTF. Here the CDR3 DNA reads TGTGCCAGCAGCGAAGCCGGGGCCCTGATGAGCGGCTACACCTTC. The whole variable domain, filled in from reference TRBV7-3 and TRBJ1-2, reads GAGVSQTPSNKVTEKGKYVELRCDPISGHTALYWYRQSLGQGPEFLIYFQGTGAADDSGLPNDRFFAVRPEGSVSTLKIQRTERGDSAVYLCASSEAGALMSGYTFGSGTRLTVV.

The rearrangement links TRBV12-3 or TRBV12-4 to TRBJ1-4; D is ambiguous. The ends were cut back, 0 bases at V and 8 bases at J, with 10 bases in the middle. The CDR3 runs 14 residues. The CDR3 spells CASSLAGLAEKLFF. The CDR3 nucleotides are TGTGCCAGCAGTTTAGCAGGGCTGGCCGAAAAACTGTTTTTT.

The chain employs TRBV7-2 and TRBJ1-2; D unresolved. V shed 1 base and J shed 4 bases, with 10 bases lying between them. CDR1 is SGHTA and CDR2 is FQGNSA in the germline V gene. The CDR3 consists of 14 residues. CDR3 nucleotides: TGTGCCAGCAGCTTAGAAGCCCTTTCCTATGGCTACACCTTC. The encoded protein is CASSLEALSYGYTF.

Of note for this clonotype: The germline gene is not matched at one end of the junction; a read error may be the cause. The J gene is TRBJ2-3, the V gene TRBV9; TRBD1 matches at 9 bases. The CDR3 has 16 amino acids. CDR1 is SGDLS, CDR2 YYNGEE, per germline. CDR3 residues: CTSSVVGTGKADTQYF. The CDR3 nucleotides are TGTACCAGCAGCGTAGTAGGGACAGGGAAAGCAGATACGCAGTATTTT.

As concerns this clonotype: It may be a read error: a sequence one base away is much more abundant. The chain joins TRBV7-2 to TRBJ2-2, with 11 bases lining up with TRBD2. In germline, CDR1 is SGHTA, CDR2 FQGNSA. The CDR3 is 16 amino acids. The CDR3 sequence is CASSLTSGGLTGERFF. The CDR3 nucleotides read TGTGCCAGCAGCTTAACTAGCGGGGGACTCACCGGGGAGCGGTTTTTT. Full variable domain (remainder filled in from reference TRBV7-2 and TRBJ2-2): GAGVSQSPSNKVTEKGKDVELRCDPISGHTALYWYRQSLGQGLEFLIYFQGNSAPDKSGLPSDRFSAERTGGSVSTLTIQRTQQEDSAVYLCASSLTSGGLTGERFFGEGSRLTVL.

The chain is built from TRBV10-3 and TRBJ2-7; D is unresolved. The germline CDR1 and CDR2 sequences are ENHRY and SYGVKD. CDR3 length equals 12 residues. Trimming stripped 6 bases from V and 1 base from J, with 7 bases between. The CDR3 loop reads CAISVSSYEQYF. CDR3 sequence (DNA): TGTGCCATCAGCGTCAGTTCCTACGAGCAGTACTTC.

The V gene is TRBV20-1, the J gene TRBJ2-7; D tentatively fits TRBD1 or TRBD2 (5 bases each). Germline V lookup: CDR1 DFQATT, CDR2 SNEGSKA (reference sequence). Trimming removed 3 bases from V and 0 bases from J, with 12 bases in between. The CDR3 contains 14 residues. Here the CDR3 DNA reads TGCAGTGCTAGGGGGGACGTCAGCTCCTACGAGCAGTACTTC. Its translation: CSARGDVSSYEQYF.

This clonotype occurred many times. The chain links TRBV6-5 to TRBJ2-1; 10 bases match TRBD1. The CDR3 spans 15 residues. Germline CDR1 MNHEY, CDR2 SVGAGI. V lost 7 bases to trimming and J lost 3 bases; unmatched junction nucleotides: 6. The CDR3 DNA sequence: TGTGCCAGCACCGACGGGACAGGGGTCTACAATGAGCAGTTCTTC. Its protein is CASTDGTGVYNEQFF.

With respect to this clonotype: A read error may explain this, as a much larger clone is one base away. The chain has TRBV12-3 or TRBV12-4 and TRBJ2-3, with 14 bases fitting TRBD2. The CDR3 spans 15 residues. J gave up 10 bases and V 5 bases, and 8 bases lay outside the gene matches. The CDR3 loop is CASSPGTSGGSPQYF. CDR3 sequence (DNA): TGTGCCAGCAGTCCCGGGACTAGCGGGGGCAGCCCGCAGTATTTT.

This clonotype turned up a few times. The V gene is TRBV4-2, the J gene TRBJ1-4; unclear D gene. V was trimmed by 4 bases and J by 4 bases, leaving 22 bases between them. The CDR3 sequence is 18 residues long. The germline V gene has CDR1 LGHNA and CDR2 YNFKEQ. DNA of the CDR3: TGTGCCAGCAGCCCTAATTCGAGAACCGGCAGGTTTAATGAAAAACTGTTTTTT. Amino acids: CASSPNSRTGRFNEKLFF.

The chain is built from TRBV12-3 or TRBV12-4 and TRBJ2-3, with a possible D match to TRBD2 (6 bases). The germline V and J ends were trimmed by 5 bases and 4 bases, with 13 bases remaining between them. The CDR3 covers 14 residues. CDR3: CASSRDFVADTQYF. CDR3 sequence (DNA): TGTGCCAGCAGTAGGGACTTCGTCGCAGATACGCAGTATTTT.

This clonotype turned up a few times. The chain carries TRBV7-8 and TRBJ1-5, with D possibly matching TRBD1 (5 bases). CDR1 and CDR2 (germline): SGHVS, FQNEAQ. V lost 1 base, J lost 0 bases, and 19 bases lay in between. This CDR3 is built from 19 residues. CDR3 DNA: TGTGCCAGCAGCTTAGATCGGGGCCCCCGTATCGGTAGCAATCAGCCCCAGCATTTT. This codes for CASSLDRGPRIGSNQPQHF. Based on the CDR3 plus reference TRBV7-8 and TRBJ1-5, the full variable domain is GAGVSQSPRYKVAKRGQDVALRCDPISGHVSLFWYQQALGQGPEFLTYFQNEAQLDKSGLPSDRFFAERPEGSVSTLKIQRTQQEDSAVYLCASSLDRGPRIGSNQPQHFGDGTRLSIL.

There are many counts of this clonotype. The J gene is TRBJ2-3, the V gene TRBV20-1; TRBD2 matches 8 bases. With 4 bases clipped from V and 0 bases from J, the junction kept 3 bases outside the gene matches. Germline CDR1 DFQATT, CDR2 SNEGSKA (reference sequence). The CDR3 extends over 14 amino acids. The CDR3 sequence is CSATGRGSTDTQYF. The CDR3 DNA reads TGCAGTGCTACCGGGAGGGGTAGCACAGATACGCAGTATTTT.

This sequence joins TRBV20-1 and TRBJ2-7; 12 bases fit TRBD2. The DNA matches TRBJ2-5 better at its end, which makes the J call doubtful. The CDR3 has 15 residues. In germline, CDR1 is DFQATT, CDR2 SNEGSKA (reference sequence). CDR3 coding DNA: TGCAGTGCCTCGCCCTCGACTAGCGGGAGTAAGACCCAGTACTTC. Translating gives CSASPSTSGSKTQYF.

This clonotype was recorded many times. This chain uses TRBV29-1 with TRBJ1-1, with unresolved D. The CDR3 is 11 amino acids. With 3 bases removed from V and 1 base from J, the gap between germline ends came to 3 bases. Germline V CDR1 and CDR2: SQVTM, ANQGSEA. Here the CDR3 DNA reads TGCAGCGTTGAGACGAACACTGAAGCTTTCTTT. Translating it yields CSVETNTEAFF.

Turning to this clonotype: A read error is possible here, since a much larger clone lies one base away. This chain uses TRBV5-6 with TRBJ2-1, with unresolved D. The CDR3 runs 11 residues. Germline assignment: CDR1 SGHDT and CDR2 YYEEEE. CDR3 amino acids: CTSSRYNEQFF. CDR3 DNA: TGTACCAGCAGTAGGTACAATGAGCAGTTCTTC.

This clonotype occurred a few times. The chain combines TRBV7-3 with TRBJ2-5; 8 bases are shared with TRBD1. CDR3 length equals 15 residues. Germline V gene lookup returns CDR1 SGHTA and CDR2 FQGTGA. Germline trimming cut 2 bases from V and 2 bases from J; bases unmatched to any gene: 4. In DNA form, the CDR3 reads TGTGCCAGCAGCTTACGGGGACAGGAGCAAGAGACCCAGTACTTC. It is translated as CASSLRGQEQETQYF. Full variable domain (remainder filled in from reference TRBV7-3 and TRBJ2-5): GAGVSQTPSNKVTEKGKYVELRCDPISGHTALYWYRQSLGQGPEFLIYFQGTGAADDSGLPNDRFFAVRPEGSVSTLKIQRTERGDSAVYLCASSLRGQEQETQYFGPGTRLLVL.